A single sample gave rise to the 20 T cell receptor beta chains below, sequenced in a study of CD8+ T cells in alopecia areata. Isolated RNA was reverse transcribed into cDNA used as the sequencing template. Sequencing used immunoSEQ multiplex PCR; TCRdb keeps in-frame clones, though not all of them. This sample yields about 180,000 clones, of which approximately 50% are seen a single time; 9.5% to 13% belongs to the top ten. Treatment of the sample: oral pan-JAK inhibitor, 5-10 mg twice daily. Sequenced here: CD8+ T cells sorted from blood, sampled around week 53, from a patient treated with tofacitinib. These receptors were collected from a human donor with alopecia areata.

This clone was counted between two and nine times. This chain's CDR3 is CSATLGDRGWDGYTF. The CDR3 DNA is TGCAGCGCTACACTCGGGGACAGGGGTTGGGATGGCTACACCTTC. J is TRBJ1-2 and V is TRBV29-1, with 10 bases lining up with TRBD1. The V and J ends lost 7 bases and 6 bases, in that order; junction bases with no gene match: 14. The CDR3 extends over 15 amino acids. Per germline, CDR1 SQVTM and CDR2 ANQGSEA. Supplemented by reference TRBV29-1 and TRBJ1-2, the full variable domain reads SAVISQKPSRDICQRGTSLTIQCQVDSQVTMMFWYRQQPGQSLTLIATANQGSEATYESGFVIDKFPISRPNLTFSTLTVSNMSPEDSSIYLCSATLGDRGWDGYTFGSGTRLTVV.

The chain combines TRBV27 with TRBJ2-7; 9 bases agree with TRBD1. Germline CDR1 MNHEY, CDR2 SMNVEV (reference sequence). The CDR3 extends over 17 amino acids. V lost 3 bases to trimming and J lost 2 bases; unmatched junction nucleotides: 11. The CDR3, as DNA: TGTGCCAGCAGTTTTCAACCGGGACAGGGAGTGACCTACGAGCAGTACTTC. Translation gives CASSFQPGQGVTYEQYF.

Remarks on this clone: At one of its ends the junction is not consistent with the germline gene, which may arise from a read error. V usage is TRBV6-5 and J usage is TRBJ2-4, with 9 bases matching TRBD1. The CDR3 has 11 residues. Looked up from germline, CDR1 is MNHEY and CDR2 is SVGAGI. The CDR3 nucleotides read TGTGCCAGCACCAACGGGCGACAGGGGGAATTC. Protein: CASTNGRQGEF.

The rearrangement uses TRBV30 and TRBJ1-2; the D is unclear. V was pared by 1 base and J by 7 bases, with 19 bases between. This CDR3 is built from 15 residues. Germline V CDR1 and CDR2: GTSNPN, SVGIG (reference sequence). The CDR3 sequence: CAWSGLPPGAGGYTF. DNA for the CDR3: TGTGCCTGGAGTGGCCTACCTCCGGGAGCGGGTGGCTACACCTTC.

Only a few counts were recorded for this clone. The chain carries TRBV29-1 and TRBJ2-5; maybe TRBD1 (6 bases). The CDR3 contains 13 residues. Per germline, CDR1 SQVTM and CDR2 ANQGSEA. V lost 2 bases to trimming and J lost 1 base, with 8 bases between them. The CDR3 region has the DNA TGCAGCGTTGAAATGGGGGCCCAAGAGACCCAGTACTTC. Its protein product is CSVEMGAQETQYF.

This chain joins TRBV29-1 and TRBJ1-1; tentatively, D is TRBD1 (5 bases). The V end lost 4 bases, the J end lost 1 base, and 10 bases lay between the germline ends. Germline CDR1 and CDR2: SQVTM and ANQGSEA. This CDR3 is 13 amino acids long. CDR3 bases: TGCAGCGTTGCGGGGGGGGAGAACACTGAAGCTTTCTTT. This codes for CSVAGGENTEAFF.

The CDR3, as DNA: TGTGCCAGCAGTAACGGCGGTACTAACTATGGCTACACCTTC. Translation: CASSNGGTNYGYTF. The chain employs TRBV6-5 and TRBJ1-2; D not certain. The germline V gene encodes CDR1 MNHEY and CDR2 SVGAGI. V was clipped by 5 bases and J by 0 bases, with 10 bases between them. CDR3 length: 14 residues.

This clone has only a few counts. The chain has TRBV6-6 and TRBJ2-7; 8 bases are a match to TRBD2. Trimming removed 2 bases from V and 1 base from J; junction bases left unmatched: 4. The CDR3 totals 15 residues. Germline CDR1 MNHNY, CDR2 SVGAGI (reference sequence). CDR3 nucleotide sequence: TGTGCCAGCAGTTACGAACCGGGGGGGTCCTACGAGCAGTACTTC. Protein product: CASSYEPGGSYEQYF.

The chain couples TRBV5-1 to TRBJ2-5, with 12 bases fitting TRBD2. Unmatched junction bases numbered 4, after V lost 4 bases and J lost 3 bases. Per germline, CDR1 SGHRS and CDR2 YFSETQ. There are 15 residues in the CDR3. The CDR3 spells CASSPRTSGEETQYF. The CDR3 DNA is TGCGCCAGCAGCCCTCGGACTAGCGGGGAAGAGACCCAGTACTTC. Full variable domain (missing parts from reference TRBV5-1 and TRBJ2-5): KAGVTQTPRYLIKTRGQQVTLSCSPISGHRSVSWYQQTPGQGLQFLFEYFSETQRNKGNFPGRFSGRQFSNSRSEMNVSTLELGDSALYLCASSPRTSGEETQYFGPGTRLLVL.

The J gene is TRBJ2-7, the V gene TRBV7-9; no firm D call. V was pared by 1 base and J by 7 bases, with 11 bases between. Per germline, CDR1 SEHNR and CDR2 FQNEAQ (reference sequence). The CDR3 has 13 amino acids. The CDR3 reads CASSLGASLEQYF. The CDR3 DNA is TGTGCCAGCAGCTTAGGGGCCTCCTTGGAGCAGTACTTC. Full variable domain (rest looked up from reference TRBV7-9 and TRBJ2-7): DTGVSQNPRHKITKRGQNVTFRCDPISEHNRLYWYRQTLGQGPEFLTYFQNEAQLEKSRLLSDRFSAERPKGSFSTLEIQRTEQGDSAMYLCASSLGASLEQYFGPGTRLTVT.

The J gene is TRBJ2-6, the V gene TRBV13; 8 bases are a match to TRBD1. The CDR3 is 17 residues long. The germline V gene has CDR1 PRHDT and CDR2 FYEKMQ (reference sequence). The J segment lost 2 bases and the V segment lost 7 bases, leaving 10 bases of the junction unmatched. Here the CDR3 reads CASMIYRGFTGANVLTF. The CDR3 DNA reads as TGTGCCAGCATGATTTACAGGGGGTTCACTGGGGCCAACGTCCTGACTTTC.

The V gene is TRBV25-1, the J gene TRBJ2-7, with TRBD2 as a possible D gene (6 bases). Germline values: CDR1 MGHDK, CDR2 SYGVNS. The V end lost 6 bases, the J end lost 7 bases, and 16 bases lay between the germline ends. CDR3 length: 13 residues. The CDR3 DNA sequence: TGTGCCAGCAGCGCAACGGGGGTGGGAGAGCAGTACTTC. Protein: CASSATGVGEQYF.

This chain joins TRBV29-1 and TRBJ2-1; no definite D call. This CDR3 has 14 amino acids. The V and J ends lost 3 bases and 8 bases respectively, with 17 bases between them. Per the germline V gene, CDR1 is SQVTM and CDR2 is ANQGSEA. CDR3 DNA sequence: TGCAGCGTTGATTCCTCGGGTAGCTTCCATGAGCAGTTCTTC. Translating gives CSVDSSGSFHEQFF.

CDR3 coding DNA: TGCGCCAGCAGCCAAGAGGCAGTGTATCCAACCGGGGAGCTGTTTTTT. It is translated as CASSQEAVYPTGELFF. The chain joins TRBV4-3 to TRBJ2-2; no clear D gene. Germline V lookup: CDR1 LGHNA, CDR2 YSLEER. This CDR3 comprises 16 residues. Trimming pared 0 bases from V and 5 bases from J, leaving 13 bases between.

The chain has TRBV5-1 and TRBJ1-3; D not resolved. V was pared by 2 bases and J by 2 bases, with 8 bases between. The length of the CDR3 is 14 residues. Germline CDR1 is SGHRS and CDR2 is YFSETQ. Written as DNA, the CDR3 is TGCGCCAGCAGCTTAGAAAACCCTGGAAACACCATATATTTT. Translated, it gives CASSLENPGNTIYF.

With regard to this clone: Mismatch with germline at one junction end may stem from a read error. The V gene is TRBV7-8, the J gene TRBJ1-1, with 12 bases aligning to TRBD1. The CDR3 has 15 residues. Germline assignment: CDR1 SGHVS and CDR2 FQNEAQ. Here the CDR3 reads CASSLAGQGAPEAFF. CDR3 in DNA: TGTGCCAGCAGCCTAGCGGGACAGGGGGCACCTGAAGCTTTCTTT. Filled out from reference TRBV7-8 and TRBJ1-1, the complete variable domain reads GAGVSQSPRYKVAKRGQDVALRCDPISGHVSLFWYQQALGQGPEFLTYFQNEAQLDKSGLPSDRFFAERPEGSVSTLKIQRTQQEDSAVYLCASSLAGQGAPEAFFGQGTRLTVV.

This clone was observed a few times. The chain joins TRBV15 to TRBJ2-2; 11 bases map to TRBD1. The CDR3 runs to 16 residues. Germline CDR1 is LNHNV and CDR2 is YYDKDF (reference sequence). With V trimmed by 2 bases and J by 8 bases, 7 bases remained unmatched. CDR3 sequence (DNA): TGTGCCACCAGCAGACCGGACAGGGGGCGAGCGGGGGAGCTGTTTTTT. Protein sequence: CATSRPDRGRAGELFF.

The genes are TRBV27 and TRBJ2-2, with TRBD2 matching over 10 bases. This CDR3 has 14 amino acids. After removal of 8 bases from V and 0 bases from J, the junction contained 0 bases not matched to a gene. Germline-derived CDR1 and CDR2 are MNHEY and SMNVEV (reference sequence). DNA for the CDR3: TGTGCCAGCGGACTAGCGGCGAACACCGGGGAGCTGTTTTTT. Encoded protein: CASGLAANTGELFF.

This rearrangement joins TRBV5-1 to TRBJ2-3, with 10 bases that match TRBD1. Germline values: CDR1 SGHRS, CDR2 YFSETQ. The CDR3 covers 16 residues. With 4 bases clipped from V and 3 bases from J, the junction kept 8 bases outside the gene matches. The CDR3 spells CASSHRDRGQTDTQYF. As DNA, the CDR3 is TGCGCCAGCAGCCACCGGGACAGGGGTCAAACAGATACGCAGTATTTT.

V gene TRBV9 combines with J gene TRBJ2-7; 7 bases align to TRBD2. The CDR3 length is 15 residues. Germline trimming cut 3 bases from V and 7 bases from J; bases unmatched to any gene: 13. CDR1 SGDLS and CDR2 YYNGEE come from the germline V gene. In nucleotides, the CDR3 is TGTGCCAGCAGCGCCCCGGGACTACCCTGGGGGGAGCAGTACTTC. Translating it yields CASSAPGLPWGEQYF.